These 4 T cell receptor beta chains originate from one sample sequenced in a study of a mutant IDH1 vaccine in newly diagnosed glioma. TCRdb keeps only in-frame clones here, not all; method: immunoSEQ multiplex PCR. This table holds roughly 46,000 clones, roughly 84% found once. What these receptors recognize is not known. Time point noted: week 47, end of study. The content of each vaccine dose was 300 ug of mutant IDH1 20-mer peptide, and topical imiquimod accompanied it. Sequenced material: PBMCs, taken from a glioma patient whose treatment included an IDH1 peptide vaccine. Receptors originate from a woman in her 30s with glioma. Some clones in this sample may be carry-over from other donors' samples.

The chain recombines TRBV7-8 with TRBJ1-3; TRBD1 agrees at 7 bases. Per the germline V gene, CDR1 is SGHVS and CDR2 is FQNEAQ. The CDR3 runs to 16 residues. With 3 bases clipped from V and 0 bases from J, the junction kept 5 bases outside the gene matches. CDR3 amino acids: CASSFRGQISGNTIYF. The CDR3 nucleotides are TGTGCCAGCAGCTTTCGGGGACAGATCTCTGGAAACACCATATATTTT.

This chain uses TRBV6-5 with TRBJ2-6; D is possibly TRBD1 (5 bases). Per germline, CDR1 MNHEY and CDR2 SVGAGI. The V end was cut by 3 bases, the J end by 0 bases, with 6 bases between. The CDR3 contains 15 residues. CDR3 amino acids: CASSYRGSGANVLTF. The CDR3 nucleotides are TGTGCCAGCAGTTATAGGGGCTCTGGGGCCAACGTCCTGACTTTC.

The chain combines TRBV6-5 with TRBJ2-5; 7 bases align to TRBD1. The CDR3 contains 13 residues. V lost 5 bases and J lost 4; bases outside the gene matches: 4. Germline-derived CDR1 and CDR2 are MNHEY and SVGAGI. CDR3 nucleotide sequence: TGTGCCAGCAGTGAAACAGGGGTAGAGACCCAGTACTTC. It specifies CASSETGVETQYF.

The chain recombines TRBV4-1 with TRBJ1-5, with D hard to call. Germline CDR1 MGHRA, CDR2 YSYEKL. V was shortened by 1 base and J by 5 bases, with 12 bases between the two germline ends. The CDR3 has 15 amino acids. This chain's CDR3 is CASSQGEGRYQPQHF. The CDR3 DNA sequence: TGCGCCAGCAGCCAAGGGGAAGGGCGGTATCAGCCCCAGCATTTT.